This TCR beta chain was identified in a study of T cells in Graves' hyperthyroidism and ophthalmopathy. There were TCR beta CDR3 regions amplified from RNA transcripts. The TCR CDR3 first-round RT-PCR relied on the HTBI primer set. TCRdb called the multiplex PCR reads again in MiXCR, with one record for every CDR3 protein. The data contain some 770,000 distinct CDR3 sequences, roughly 17% of them singletons. Between the trimmed V and J ends, which lost 0 bases and 1 base, there was a span of 7 bases. CDR3 length equals 15 residues. Germline V CDR1 and CDR2: SGDLS, YYNGEE. A lack of ophthalmopathy progression within 18 months defined stable Graves' hyperthyroidism.

The chain joins TRBV9 to TRBJ2-2; D uncertain. The sequence derives from a man aged 18 to 30 with Graves' hyperthyroidism. Specimen: blood. CDR3: CASSVDGVNTGELFF. Written as DNA, the CDR3 is TGTGCCAGCAGCGTAGATGGGGTGAACACCGGGGAGCTGTTTTTT.